This T cell receptor beta chain was obtained from a study of a mutant IDH1 vaccine in newly diagnosed glioma (dated by TCRdb to about 2021). Turning to the overall study: Eight vaccinations were administered to patients in weeks 1, 3, 5, 7, 11, 15, 19 and 23, corresponding to visits V03 through V10. Of the approximately 33 patients who were treated, approximately 60% were male and about 40% were female, and the mean age was roughly 40 years. Peripheral blood was collected at six visits: V03 (baseline), V05, V07, V10, V12 and V13. Vaccination started 4-6 weeks after radiotherapy alone, or was given together with temozolomide cycles in the groups whose treatment included chemotherapy. Longitudinal TCRB deep sequencing was done for 25 to 30 treated patients, wherever samples were available for exploratory analyses. Prior to enrollment, patients had been given standard therapy consisting of radiotherapy alone, temozolomide alone, or radiochemotherapy with temozolomide, with the combination given to most patients.

The library was prepared using the immunoSEQ multiplex PCR assay. The hsTCRB Kit was used according to the manufacturer's protocol to amplify rearranged TCR beta chain sequences. Sequencing of TCRB libraries was carried out on an Illumina MiSeq. The original pipeline was this. Demultiplexing, trimming and gene mapping were performed with the kit vendor's proprietary platform. Entries here come from immuneACCESS through TCRdb and include only in-frame sequences with V and J called. Some clones fail to appear in such tables; in the studies checked, an unresolved V gene covers under half of the shortfall, and the cause of the remainder is unknown. The V and J calls and clone size are taken from that table; D and trimming were inferred from the DNA. The sample table contains 58,000 or so clones; only one count was recorded for about 87% of them. The ten most abundant clones make up approximately 1.5% of the sample.

The study at large found these results: Availability determined which PBMC samples were chosen for TCRB deep sequencing. No apparent relationship was observed between pseudoprogression and alterations in the top peripheral T cell clonotypes detected by TCRB sequencing. It was noted by the authors that analyses of patient blood samples could not be reproduced owing to sample limitations. Across multiple MHC alleles, vaccine-induced immune responses were seen in 90% to 95% of patients.

Interpreted using the paper, the time point label stands for: week 23, last vaccination. Each vaccine dose, consisting of 300 ug of a 20-mer mutant IDH1 peptide in Montanide, was administered subcutaneously with topical imiquimod. The donors had newly diagnosed IDH1-mutant astrocytomas of WHO grade 3 or 4 that showed loss of nuclear ATRX. The samples were drawn from NOA16, a multicentre, single-arm, open-label phase I trial in Germany that tested a mutant IDH1 peptide vaccine in humans for the first time. Genomic DNA for TCRB sequencing was extracted from EDTA blood using the DNeasy Blood and Tissue Kit. CDR1 and CDR2, looked up from the germline V gene, are KGHSH and LQKENI. Relative to germline, V is 6 bases shorter and J is 1 base shorter, with 9 bases between their ends. The CDR3 contains 13 residues, cysteine and phenylalanine counted. Left in the record is the CDR3 DNA by itself, 39 bases read in frame from the first base.

For this clone: This receptor's antigen is unknown. Base qualities were left out, and no much larger clone turns up one base away.

The receptor's source is a man aged 40-49 years with glioma. Sequenced here: PBMCs, sampled from a glioma patient whose treatment included an IDH1 peptide vaccine. The chain is assembled from TRBV18 and TRBJ1-2; the D segment cannot be called with confidence. The CDR3 here reads CASSQRDNYGYTF. At the DNA level, the sequence is TGTGCCAGCTCCCAAAGGGATAACTATGGCTACACCTTC.